These 2 T cell receptor beta chains were all obtained from the same sample, sequenced in a study of blood T cell repertoires in COVID-19. TCRdb's copy holds only in-frame clones and misses some; the assay was immunoSEQ multiplex PCR. The table has some 390,000 clones, around 86% seen once; the top ten hold around 3%. Material for sequencing was peripheral blood. The receptors here all came from a human donor in a cohort sampled during active COVID-19.

The V and J genes are TRBV13 and TRBJ1-2; D uncertain. The CDR3 runs 12 residues. Germline V CDR1 and CDR2: PRHDT, FYEKMQ (reference sequence). V was trimmed by 5 bases and J by 8 bases, leaving 12 bases between them. CDR3 sequence: CASSVDPSGYTF. DNA for the CDR3: TGTGCCAGCAGCGTAGATCCCTCGGGCTACACCTTC.

The rearrangement uses TRBV5-6 and TRBJ1-1, with D possibly TRBD1 on 5 matching bases. This CDR3 region has 14 residues. V lost 4 bases and J lost 7, with 17 bases in between. Germline loops: CDR1 SGHDT, CDR2 YYEEEE. The DNA for the CDR3 is TGTGCCAGCAGCCCGGACAAAGGGTGGGGTGAAGCTTTCTTT. The encoded protein is CASSPDKGWGEAFF.